A single sample gave rise to the 8 T cell receptor beta chains below, sequenced in a study of metastatic and nonmetastatic thyroid tumors. The entire patient cohort was treatment-naive prior to thyroid surgery. TCRdb re-called clones from the PCR reads using MiXCR. The sample has approximately 31,000 clones, 25% to 35% seen once; the top ten hold approximately 30%. Material: blood. These receptors all stem from a female donor with papillary thyroid cancer or a benign thyroid nodule (not recorded which). Some clones in this sample may be carry-over from other donors' samples.

This clone was seen a few times. The V call is TRBV6-9, the J call TRBJ2-3, with TRBD2 identical over 7 bases. Germline CDR1 MNHGY, CDR2 SVAAGI. The CDR3 extends over 14 amino acids. V gave up 2 bases and J gave up 5 bases; unmatched junction bases: 4. The CDR3 sequence is CASSYVAGVDTQYF. CDR3 bases: TGTGCCAGCAGTTATGTCGCGGGAGTAGATACGCAGTATTTT.

For this clone: The junction differs from germline at one of its ends, possibly a read error. The V and J genes are TRBV4-2 and TRBJ2-3; D possibly corresponds to TRBD1 (5 bases). This CDR3 spans 15 amino acids. Germline V gene sequence: CDR1 LGHNA, CDR2 YNFKEQ. CDR3 in DNA: TGTTCCAGCAGCCAACCCAGGGTGCGCTCAGATTCGCAGTATTTT. As protein: CSSSQPRVRSDSQYF.

This clone was picked up one time. Sequence at one end of the junction differs from germline and may be a read error. The V gene is TRBV3-1, the J gene TRBJ2-5; tentatively, D is TRBD2 (6 bases). The CDR3 covers 16 residues. Germline V CDR1 and CDR2: LGHDT, YNNKEL (reference sequence). In nucleotides, the CDR3 is TGTGCTAGCAGCAGACGACTAGATGTCGGGCAAGAGACCCAGTACTTC. This gives the protein CASSRRLDVGQETQYF.

The CDR3 DNA is TGTGCCAGCAGTTGTGAGGGGGCAGGGTGTGTTCAGTACTTC. Residues: CASSCEGAGCVQYF. The chain has TRBV28 and TRBJ2-4, with 7 bases lining up with TRBD1. Losses at the gene ends were 4 bases for V and 11 bases for J; bases not matched to a gene: 11. The CDR3 loop spans 14 amino acids. From germline, CDR1 is MDHEN and CDR2 SYDVKM.

The genes are TRBV10-1 and TRBJ2-5; weak D call: TRBD2 (5 bases). The V gene's germline CDR1 is WNHNN and CDR2 SYGVQD (reference sequence). CDR3 size: 13 residues. The CDR3 protein is CGSMNGGGETQYF. CDR3 coding DNA: TGCGGAAGCATGAATGGAGGAGGAGAGACCCAGTACTTC.

This clone was seen more than once but under ten times. V usage is TRBV6-1 and J usage is TRBJ1-2; tentatively, D is TRBD1 (5 bases). The V gene's germline CDR1 is MNHNS and CDR2 SASEGT. V dropped 2 bases and J dropped 1 base, with 11 bases sitting between them. CDR3 size: 15 residues. The CDR3 sequence is CASSESPGGNYGYTF. CDR3 nucleotide sequence: TGTGCCAGCAGTGAATCGCCTGGGGGTAACTATGGCTACACCTTC.

This rearrangement joins TRBV11-2 to TRBJ1-1; the D gene is possibly TRBD1 (5 bases). The germline CDR1 and CDR2 sequences are SGHAT and FQNNGV. The CDR3 has 13 residues. V shed 5 bases and J shed 1 base, with 8 bases lying between them. CDR3 nucleotides: TGTGCCAGCAGCCGGACACAGAACACTGAAGCTTTCTTT. Translated: CASSRTQNTEAFF.

This clone was seen more than once but under ten times. The chain has TRBV28 and TRBJ1-6; D unclear. The CDR3 runs 15 residues. The V gene lost 8 bases and the J gene lost 0 bases, with 11 bases spanning the gap. The germline gives CDR1 MDHEN, CDR2 SYDVKM. Here the CDR3 reads CASSGGSSYNSPLHF. The CDR3 nucleotides are TGTGCCAGCTCTGGCGGGAGCTCCTATAATTCACCCCTCCACTTT.